The 13 T cell receptor beta chains given below trace back to one sample, sequenced in a study of T cell repertoires in cytomegalovirus infection. TCRdb recomputed calls from the reads with MiXCR, one row per CDR3 protein. In the table there are about 250,000 distinct CDR3 sequences, about 5.9% of which are singletons. The source material was PBMCs. The receptors originated from a human donor in good health (CMV status not recorded). Some clones in this sample may be carry-over from other donors' samples.

This clonotype appeared many times. V gene TRBV19 combines with J gene TRBJ1-1; D possibly corresponds to TRBD1 (5 bases). With 3 bases removed from V and 0 bases from J, the gap between germline ends came to 8 bases. From germline, CDR1 is LNHDA and CDR2 SQIVND (reference sequence). The CDR3 contains 14 residues. CDR3 loop: CASSIETVNTEAFF. CDR3 DNA sequence: TGTGCCAGTAGTATTGAGACAGTGAACACTGAAGCTTTCTTT.

This clonotype appeared many times. The J gene is TRBJ1-1, the V gene TRBV30, with TRBD1 identical over 11 bases. The V gene end was trimmed by 3 bases and the J gene end by 0 bases; junction bases not matched to a gene: 3. CDR1 is GTSNPN and CDR2 is SVGIG in the germline V gene (reference sequence). There are 15 residues in the CDR3. DNA for the CDR3: TGTGCCTGGAGCTGGACAGGGGGCCTGAACACTGAAGCTTTCTTT. It yields the protein CAWSWTGGLNTEAFF.

This clonotype was seen many times. The chain has TRBV20-1 and TRBJ2-7; maybe TRBD2 (7 bases). V gave up 7 bases and J gave up 8 bases, with 21 bases separating them. CDR3 size: 13 residues. Looked up from germline, CDR1 is DFQATT and CDR2 is SNEGSKA (reference sequence). The CDR3, as DNA: TGCAGTGTAATGGGAGGAGGGGGGGGCAAGCAGTACTTC. Amino acids: CSVMGGGGGKQYF.

This clonotype was picked up many times. The chain couples TRBV5-1 to TRBJ2-4; tentative D call: TRBD2 (6 bases). V dropped 6 bases and J dropped 9 bases, with 16 bases sitting between them. Germline V lookup: CDR1 SGHRS, CDR2 YFSETQ. This CDR3 comprises 13 residues. In DNA, the CDR3 is TGCGCCAGCACTTCGGACTATCAACGCATTCAGTACTTC. Amino acids: CASTSDYQRIQYF.

There are a few counts of this clonotype. V usage is TRBV29-1 and J usage is TRBJ1-2; 7 bases line up with TRBD1. The J segment lost 2 bases and the V segment lost 7 bases, leaving 7 bases of the junction unmatched. The CDR3 length is 13 residues. Looked up from germline, CDR1 is SQVTM and CDR2 is ANQGSEA. The CDR3 protein is CSGGDSLNYGYTF. CDR3 in DNA: TGCAGCGGAGGGGACAGCTTAAACTATGGCTACACCTTC.

The rearrangement uses TRBV3-1 and TRBJ2-3; D might be TRBD2 (5 bases). V shed 4 bases and J shed 2 bases, with 16 bases lying between them. Germline assignment: CDR1 LGHDT and CDR2 YNNKEL (reference sequence). This CDR3 has 16 amino acids. The CDR3 bases are TGTGCCAGCAGCCCGCGGGCCAAAGCCACCACAGATACGCAGTATTTT. Its protein is CASSPRAKATTDTQYF.

This clonotype was detected ten times or more. V gene TRBV5-1 combines with J gene TRBJ2-7; 7 bases line up with TRBD1. The CDR3 runs to 13 residues. Trimming took 2 bases from V and 7 from J; bases not matched to a gene: 6. Germline-derived CDR1 and CDR2 are SGHRS and YFSETQ. CDR3 nucleotides: TGCGCCAGCAGCTTCGAGGGGGCGAGGGAGCAGTACTTC. Protein product: CASSFEGAREQYF.

Turning to this clonotype: A much larger clonotype is one base distant, so this may be a read error. The V and J genes are TRBV29-1 and TRBJ2-5; D is possibly TRBD1 or TRBD2 (5 bases each). This CDR3 comprises 11 residues. Germline values: CDR1 SQVTM, CDR2 ANQGSEA. CDR3 DNA sequence: TGCAGCGCTAGATTAGGGGAGATCCAGTACTTC. Translating it yields CSARLGEIQYF.

In this sample, this clonotype turned up many times. The chain uses TRBV7-9 and TRBJ2-1, with D tentatively TRBD1 or TRBD2 (5 bases each). The CDR3 contains 18 residues. V was shortened by 3 bases and J by 0 bases, with 18 bases between the two germline ends. Germline V gene sequence: CDR1 SEHNR, CDR2 FQNEAQ (reference sequence). The CDR3 loop reads CASSFYRDGSSSYNEQFF. The CDR3 bases are TGTGCCAGCAGCTTCTACCGGGACGGGTCGAGCTCCTACAATGAGCAGTTCTTC.

This clonotype was counted at least ten times. The gene calls are TRBV6-2 or TRBV6-3 and TRBJ2-5; D may be TRBD1 or TRBD2 (6 bases each). Germline CDR1 and CDR2: MNHEY and SVGEGT. This CDR3 spans 14 amino acids. The V and J ends lost 5 bases and 5 bases respectively, with 15 bases between them. CDR3 protein: CASSGTTGGETQYF. DNA for the CDR3: TGTGCCAGCAGTGGGACAACAGGAGGGGAGACCCAGTACTTC.

Many counts were recorded for this clonotype. The chain couples TRBV7-2 to TRBJ2-3; perhaps TRBD2 as D (6 bases). The germline gives CDR1 SGHTA, CDR2 FQGNSA. This CDR3 comprises 16 residues. The V gene lost 1 base and the J gene lost 2 bases, with 13 bases spanning the gap. The CDR3 DNA sequence: TGTGCCAGCAGCTTAGGGGGTAGCGGATTCACAGATACGCAGTATTTT. This encodes CASSLGGSGFTDTQYF.

This clonotype occurred many times. V gene TRBV28 combines with J gene TRBJ2-2; 7 positions match TRBD1. The germline gives CDR1 MDHEN, CDR2 SYDVKM. The CDR3 contains 15 residues. V trimming: 6 bases; J trimming: 7 bases; junction bases outside the gene matches: 11. The CDR3 sequence is CASSYDRARHGELFF. CDR3 DNA: TGTGCCAGCAGCTACGACAGGGCCCGTCACGGGGAGCTGTTTTTT.

This clonotype appeared many times. The chain combines TRBV12-3 or TRBV12-4 with TRBJ2-7; D is uncertain. Trimming cost V 2 bases and J 6 bases, with 5 bases left between them. The CDR3 has 11 residues. CDR3 residues: CASSLRSEQYF. CDR3 nucleotide sequence: TGTGCCAGCAGTTTAAGGAGCGAGCAGTACTTC.